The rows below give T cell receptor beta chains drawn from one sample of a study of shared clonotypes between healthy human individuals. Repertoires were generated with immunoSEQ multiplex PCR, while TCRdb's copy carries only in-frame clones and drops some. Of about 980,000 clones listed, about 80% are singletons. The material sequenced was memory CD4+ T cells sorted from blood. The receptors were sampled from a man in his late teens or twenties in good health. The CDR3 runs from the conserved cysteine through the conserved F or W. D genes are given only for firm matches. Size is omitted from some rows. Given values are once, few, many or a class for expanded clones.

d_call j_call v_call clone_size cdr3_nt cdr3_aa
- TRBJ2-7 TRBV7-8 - TGTGCCAGCAGCTTAGTTGGGACGCACAAAACCTCCTACGAGCAGTACTTC CASSLVGTHKTSYEQYF
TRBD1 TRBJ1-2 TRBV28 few TGTGCCAGCAGTCCCCCGGGACAGGGGTCTAACTATGGCTACACCTTC CASSPPGQGSNYGYTF
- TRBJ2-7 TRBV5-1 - TGCGCCAGCAGCTTTTCTGTCCGCGGGTCCCAAGGGAGCTACGAGCAGTACTTC CASSFSVRGSQGSYEQYF
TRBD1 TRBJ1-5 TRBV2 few TGTGCCAGCGATACAGGGGGCGGGAATCAGCCCCAGCATTTT CASDTGGGNQPQHF
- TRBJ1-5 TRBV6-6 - TGTGCCAGCAGCTCAGGGACCCAGCCCCAGCATTTT CASSSGTQPQHF
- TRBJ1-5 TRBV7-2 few TGTGCCAGCAGAGAAGGGGGGGTGAGCAATCAGCCCCAGCATTTT CASREGGVSNQPQHF
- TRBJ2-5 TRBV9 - TGTGCCAGCAGCGCGGGACTTTCTCCAGAGACCCAGTACTTC CASSAGLSPETQYF
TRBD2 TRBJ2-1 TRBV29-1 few TGCAGCGTTGAGAGTAGCGGGAGGCCGAGCTCCTACAATGAGCAGTTCTTC CSVESSGRPSSYNEQFF
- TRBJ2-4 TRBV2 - TGTGCCAGCGAAAACGAGGAGGGCAAAAACATTCAGTACTTC CASENEEGKNIQYF
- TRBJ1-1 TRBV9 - TGTGCCAGCAGCGTAAGGGTTAACACTGAAGCTTTCTTT CASSVRVNTEAFF
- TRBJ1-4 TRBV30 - TGTGCCTGGACGACGGGGTTTAATGAAAAACTGTTTTTT CAWTTGFNEKLFF
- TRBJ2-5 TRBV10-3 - TGTGCCATCACCCCGGAGGGAACTCAAGAGACCCAGTACTTC CAITPEGTQETQYF
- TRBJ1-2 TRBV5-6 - TGTGCCAGCAGCTTTCACCCCTCCGGACAAGGGAACTATGGCTACACCTTC CASSFHPSGQGNYGYTF
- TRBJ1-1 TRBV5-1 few TGCGCCAGCAGCTCGATCCTTTCACAGGGTTCGGCTTTCTTT CASSSILSQGSAFF
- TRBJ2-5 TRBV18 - TGTGCCAGCTCACTGACCCCGGGACTGGAGACCCAGTACTTC CASSLTPGLETQYF
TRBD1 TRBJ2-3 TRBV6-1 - TGTGCCAGCAGTGAAGGGGGGACAGGGCGCACAGATACGCAGTATTTT CASSEGGTGRTDTQYF
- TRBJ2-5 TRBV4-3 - TGCGCCAGCAGCCAAGCCGGGTTCCAAGAGACCCAGTACTTC CASSQAGFQETQYF
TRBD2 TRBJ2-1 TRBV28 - TGTGCCAGCAGTCTCGTAGCGGGGGGGGTTATTGAGCAATTCTTC CASSLVAGGVIEQFF
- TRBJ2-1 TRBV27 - TGTGCCAGCAGCGGATTCAAATTGAATGAGCAGTTCTTC CASSGFKLNEQFF
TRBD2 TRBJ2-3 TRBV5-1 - TGCGCCAGCAGCTTACTAGGACTAGCGGGAGGATCAGATACGCAGTATTTT CASSLLGLAGGSDTQYF
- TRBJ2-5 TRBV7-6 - TGTGCCAGCAGCCCTACAGCCTACCCAGGGACCCAGTACTTC CASSPTAYPGTQYF
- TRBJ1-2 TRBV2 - TGTGCCAGCAGACCCGGGGGGCAAAGCTATGGCTACACCTTC CASRPGGQSYGYTF
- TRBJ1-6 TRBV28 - TGTGCCAGCAGTGCCCCGGGACCTTTTAATTCACCCCTCCACTTT CASSAPGPFNSPLHF